The 32 T cell receptor beta chains below were found in one sample sequenced in a study of T cell changes during pregnancy in multiple sclerosis. Sequencing was performed with immunoSEQ multiplex PCR; in TCRdb, only in-frame clones are kept and a portion is missing. The profile shows around 77,000 clones, approximately 94% of them singletons. The sequencing used peripheral blood, collected in the third trimester of pregnancy. All receptors come from a female donor with multiple sclerosis, enrolled in a pregnancy study.

The chain links TRBV5-1 to TRBJ2-1, with D perhaps TRBD1 (6 bases). The CDR3 has 16 amino acids. CDR1 and CDR2 (germline): SGHRS, YFSETQ. The V end was cut by 4 bases, the J end by 5 bases, with 19 bases between. In DNA, the CDR3 is TGCGCCAGCAGCCTCAATCCGGGACATACGAACAATGAGCAGTTCTTC. Amino acid sequence: CASSLNPGHTNNEQFF.

V and J are TRBV9 and TRBJ1-1; 7 bases line up with TRBD1. This CDR3 contains 15 residues. Germline V gene data show CDR1 as SGDLS and CDR2 as YYNGEE. J was trimmed by 0 bases and V by 4 bases; bases with no gene match: 6. The CDR3 is CASSLRTGLNTEAFF. The DNA of the CDR3 is TGTGCCAGCAGCCTCAGGACAGGACTGAACACTGAAGCTTTCTTT.

The chain links TRBV2 to TRBJ2-1; possibly TRBD2 for D (6 bases). The CDR3 has 14 residues. Trimming took 9 bases from V and 5 from J, leaving 17 bases between them. In germline, CDR1 is SNHLY, CDR2 FYNNEI. The CDR3 region is CASSNPPGDNEQFF. DNA of the CDR3: TGTGCCAGTTCAAACCCTCCGGGGGACAATGAGCAGTTCTTC. Drawing the rest from reference TRBV2 and TRBJ2-1, the complete variable domain is EPEVTQTPSHQVTQMGQEVILRCVPISNHLYFYWYRQILGQKVEFLVSFYNNEISEKSEIFDDQFSVERPDGSNFTLKIRSTKLEDSAMYFCASSNPPGDNEQFFGPGTRLTVL.

The V call is TRBV6-6, the J call TRBJ2-1; D may be TRBD1 (5 bases). V lost 0 bases, J lost 8 bases, and 14 bases lay in between. Germline V gene sequence: CDR1 MNHNY, CDR2 SVGAGI (reference sequence). The CDR3 is 15 amino acids. The CDR3 loop reads CASSYSPKGWHEQFF. CDR3 DNA sequence: TGTGCCAGCAGTTACTCCCCGAAGGGGTGGCATGAGCAGTTCTTC.

J is TRBJ2-7 and V is TRBV30, with TRBD2 identical over 13 bases. The CDR3 totals 13 residues. The V segment lost 5 bases and the J segment 3 bases; nucleotides outside the gene matches: 1. Germline-derived CDR1 and CDR2 are GTSNPN and SVGIG (reference sequence). The CDR3 loop reads CAWGLAGDYEQYF. CDR3 bases: TGTGCCTGGGGACTAGCGGGAGACTACGAGCAGTACTTC.

This clone appeared a single time. The chain has TRBV5-1 and TRBJ2-3; a possible D gene is TRBD2 (6 bases). V dropped 4 bases and J dropped 2 bases, with 17 bases sitting between them. In germline, CDR1 is SGHRS, CDR2 YFSETQ. The CDR3 spans 16 residues. The CDR3 DNA is TGCGCCAGCAGCATAACCGGGACTGGGTACACAGATACGCAGTATTTT. Translating it yields CASSITGTGYTDTQYF.

The J gene is TRBJ2-5, the V gene TRBV6-1, with D possibly matching TRBD1 (5 bases). CDR3 length: 15 amino acids. The germline V gene encodes CDR1 MNHNS and CDR2 SASEGT. Between the trimmed V and J ends, which lost 7 bases and 2 bases, there was a span of 17 bases. The CDR3 DNA sequence: TGTGCCAGCAAGCAGAGACAGACATTGCAAGAGACCCAGTACTTC. Protein sequence: CASKQRQTLQETQYF.

The chain uses TRBV7-7 and TRBJ1-4; D might be TRBD1 (5 bases). With 5 bases removed from V and 0 bases from J, the gap between germline ends came to 13 bases. Per the germline V gene, CDR1 is SSHAT and CDR2 is FNYEAQ (reference sequence). There are 16 residues in the CDR3. The CDR3 region has the DNA TGTGCCAGCAGCCAGGTGGCGGGGGCAACTAATGAAAAACTGTTTTTT. This codes for CASSQVAGATNEKLFF.

This chain connects TRBV6-5 to TRBJ1-2; no clear D. Germline loops: CDR1 MNHEY, CDR2 SVGAGI. V was pared by 2 bases and J by 4 bases, with 11 bases between. This CDR3 is built from 14 residues. CDR3 nucleotides: TGTGCCAGCAGTTACCTGACACCTGGCTATGGCTACACCTTC. Amino acids: CASSYLTPGYGYTF.

The gene calls are TRBV6-4 and TRBJ2-5, with 7 bases that match TRBD1. The CDR3 runs to 15 residues. V shed 5 bases and J 9 bases; nucleotides not matched to a gene: 15. Germline V gives CDR1 MRHNA, CDR2 SNTAGT. Written as DNA, the CDR3 is TGTGCCAGCAGTTCCGGACAGGAGAGCGTAGCTCCCCAGTACTTC. Protein: CASSSGQESVAPQYF.

The chain is built from TRBV28 and TRBJ2-2, with a possible D match to TRBD1 (6 bases). Trimming removed 3 bases from V and 4 bases from J, with 12 bases in between. The CDR3 sequence is 15 residues long. The germline CDR1 and CDR2 sequences are MDHEN and SYDVKM. The CDR3 DNA follows: TGTGCCAGCAGTTTTTCAGGGGCGGGCACCGGGGAGCTGTTTTTT. Translated: CASSFSGAGTGELFF.

This chain joins TRBV18 and TRBJ2-7, with TRBD1 identical over 10 bases. The germline V gene has CDR1 KGHSH and CDR2 LQKENI. This CDR3 contains 16 residues. With 2 bases clipped from V and 0 bases from J, the junction kept 4 bases outside the gene matches. The CDR3 bases are TGTGCCAGCTCACCATCGGGACAGGGGAGCTCCTACGAGCAGTACTTC. Translating it yields CASSPSGQGSSYEQYF.

The V call is TRBV29-1, the J call TRBJ1-1, with D perhaps TRBD1 (6 bases). Germline V gene lookup returns CDR1 SQVTM and CDR2 ANQGSEA. Trimming stripped 3 bases from V and 3 bases from J, with 14 bases between. The CDR3 consists of 14 residues. CDR3 DNA: TGCAGCGTTGAGGGGGGGCCCGGGGACACTGAAGCTTTCTTT. Its protein is CSVEGGPGDTEAFF.

The rearrangement joins TRBV7-2 to TRBJ1-5, with a tentative D call TRBD1 (5 bases). CDR1 and CDR2 (germline): SGHTA, FQGNSA. The CDR3 is 15 residues long. V shed 1 base and J shed 5 bases, with 12 bases lying between them. CDR3 sequence (DNA): TGTGCCAGCAGCTTAGTAGCTTTAGGGGATCAGCCCCAGCATTTT. It specifies CASSLVALGDQPQHF.

This clone has just a few counts. The CDR3 region has the DNA TGTGCCAGCAGCCTCGACACTTATGGCTACACCTTC. Translation gives CASSLDTYGYTF. This sequence joins TRBV13 and TRBJ1-2; D remains unclear. Per the germline V gene, CDR1 is PRHDT and CDR2 is FYEKMQ (reference sequence). CDR3 length: 12 amino acids. The V gene lost 5 bases and the J gene lost 5 bases, with 9 bases spanning the gap. The full variable domain, completed using reference TRBV13 and TRBJ1-2, is AAGVIQSPRHLIKEKRETATLKCYPIPRHDTVYWYQQGPGQDPQFLISFYEKMQSDKGSIPDRFSAQQFSDYHSELNMSSLELGDSALYFCASSLDTYGYTFGSGTRLTVV.

The chain links TRBV28 to TRBJ2-4, with 10 bases fitting TRBD1. Germline CDR1 and CDR2: MDHEN and SYDVKM. CDR3 size: 18 residues. The V segment lost 3 bases and the J segment 0 bases; nucleotides outside the gene matches: 8. The CDR3 loop reads CASSFQGQGLGAKNIQYF. The CDR3 DNA follows: TGTGCCAGCAGTTTCCAGGGACAGGGGTTAGGAGCCAAAAACATTCAGTACTTC.

The rearrangement uses TRBV5-1 and TRBJ2-3; weak D call: TRBD2 (5 bases). The CDR3 is 13 amino acids. Per germline, CDR1 SGHRS and CDR2 YFSETQ. The V gene lost 4 bases and the J gene lost 4 bases, with 10 bases spanning the gap. The DNA of the CDR3 is TGCGCCAGCAGCCAACTAGGACCAGATACGCAGTATTTT. It yields the protein CASSQLGPDTQYF.

The chain employs TRBV6-5 and TRBJ2-7; unclear D gene. The CDR3 loop spans 16 amino acids. V lost 0 bases to trimming and J lost 7 bases, with 19 bases between them. Germline V gene lookup returns CDR1 MNHEY and CDR2 SVGAGI. The CDR3 protein is CASSYSNGQVVREQYF. For the CDR3, the DNA is TGTGCCAGCAGTTACTCGAATGGTCAGGTTGTACGAGAGCAGTACTTC.

The chain uses TRBV5-6 and TRBJ2-3; the D gene is possibly TRBD2 (5 bases). The CDR3 has 14 residues. V was clipped by 1 base and J by 3 bases, with 9 bases between them. The V gene's germline CDR1 is SGHDT and CDR2 YYEEEE. For the CDR3, the DNA is TGTGCCAGCAGCTTGTTATCGGGAACAGATACGCAGTATTTT. This encodes CASSLLSGTDTQYF.

The V call is TRBV6-5, the J call TRBJ2-7; 9 nucleotides agree with TRBD1. The length of the CDR3 is 15 residues. The J segment lost 0 bases and the V segment lost 6 bases, leaving 6 bases of the junction unmatched. The V gene's germline CDR1 is MNHEY and CDR2 SVGAGI. The CDR3 DNA reads TGTGCCAGCAGGTCCACAGGGGGCGCCTCCTACGAGCAGTACTTC. Its protein product is CASRSTGGASYEQYF.

This rearrangement joins TRBV6-1 to TRBJ1-5; 11 bases fit TRBD1. The CDR3 totals 15 residues. Germline assignment: CDR1 MNHNS and CDR2 SASEGT. The J segment lost 5 bases and the V segment lost 5 bases, leaving 5 bases of the junction unmatched. The CDR3 bases are TGTGCCAGCAGTTCCGGGACAGGGGGGTATCAGCCCCAGCATTTT. It specifies CASSSGTGGYQPQHF.

This clone occurred once. This chain connects TRBV30 to TRBJ2-6; D is possibly TRBD2 (6 bases). CDR3 length: 16 residues. Trimming stripped 0 bases from V and 3 bases from J, with 12 bases between. Germline V gives CDR1 GTSNPN, CDR2 SVGIG (reference sequence). CDR3 in amino acids: CAWSVIWGDGANVLTF. The CDR3 region has the DNA TGTGCCTGGAGTGTAATATGGGGGGATGGGGCCAACGTCCTGACTTTC.

This chain uses TRBV6-5 with TRBJ2-3, with 12 positions matching TRBD2. In germline, CDR1 is MNHEY, CDR2 SVGAGI. The CDR3 consists of 16 residues. J gave up 5 bases and V 0 bases, and 3 bases lay outside the gene matches. CDR3 region: CASSYSTSGSLDTQYF. For the CDR3, the DNA is TGTGCCAGCAGTTACTCGACTAGCGGGAGTTTAGATACGCAGTATTTT.

The gene calls are TRBV29-1 and TRBJ2-1, with 8 bases lining up with TRBD1. The CDR3 is made up of 11 amino acids. In germline, CDR1 is SQVTM, CDR2 ANQGSEA. CDR3 sequence: CVGQGANQQFF. CDR3 sequence (DNA): TGCGTCGGGCAGGGGGCAAATCAGCAGTTCTTC.

This clone was counted once. The chain uses TRBV9 and TRBJ2-2, with 14 bases fitting TRBD2. The trim removed 3 bases at V and 5 bases at J, leaving 9 bases unmatched. The CDR3 contains 18 residues. CDR1 and CDR2 (germline): SGDLS, YYNGEE. This CDR3 reads CASSGDLGLAGETGELFF. In nucleotides, the CDR3 is TGTGCCAGCAGCGGCGACCTGGGACTAGCGGGAGAAACCGGGGAGCTGTTTTTT.

This rearrangement joins TRBV28 to TRBJ2-5, with TRBD1 matching over 8 bases. CDR1 and CDR2 from the germline V gene are MDHEN and SYDVKM. After removal of 1 base from V and 7 bases from J, the junction contained 14 bases not matched to a gene. CDR3 length: 17 amino acids. CDR3 nucleotide sequence: TGTGCCAGCAGTTTATCATCCGGACAGGGACCCGATGGGACCCAGTACTTC. Its protein is CASSLSSGQGPDGTQYF.

The rearrangement joins TRBV5-4 to TRBJ1-1; 11 bases map to TRBD1. After removal of 0 bases from V and 4 bases from J, the junction contained 2 bases not matched to a gene. Germline values: CDR1 SGHNT, CDR2 YYREEE (reference sequence). This CDR3 spans 15 amino acids. The DNA of the CDR3 is TGTGCCAGCAGCTTGGTGGGACAGGGGGGCACTGAAGCTTTCTTT. It encodes CASSLVGQGGTEAFF.

This rearrangement joins TRBV6-1 to TRBJ1-1, with TRBD1 as a possible D gene (6 bases). Germline V gene lookup returns CDR1 MNHNS and CDR2 SASEGT. With 1 base removed from V and 3 bases from J, the gap between germline ends came to 9 bases. This CDR3 is built from 14 residues. CDR3 DNA sequence: TGTGCCAGCAGTGAAGGACAGGAATACACTGAAGCTTTCTTT. Encoded protein: CASSEGQEYTEAFF.

The gene calls are TRBV27 and TRBJ1-2, with D unclear. The V gene lost 6 bases and the J gene lost 5 bases, with 19 bases spanning the gap. The length of the CDR3 is 15 residues. Germline V gives CDR1 MNHEY, CDR2 SMNVEV (reference sequence). Written as DNA, the CDR3 is TGTGCCAGCAGCCACCGCCGGCAGGCGTTATATGGCTACACCTTC. Protein sequence: CASSHRRQALYGYTF.

The CDR3 here is CASSQQGYYEQYF. In DNA, the CDR3 is TGTGCCAGCAGCCAGCAGGGGTACTACGAGCAGTACTTC. The V call is TRBV5-4, the J call TRBJ2-7, with D possibly matching TRBD1 (6 bases). The CDR3 runs to 13 residues. Germline V gene sequence: CDR1 SGHNT, CDR2 YYREEE (reference sequence). The V gene lost 4 bases and the J gene lost 3 bases, with 11 bases spanning the gap.

As DNA, the CDR3 is TGTGCCAGCAGCAAAGGGCTTATTGGGGGGGCCCATATGAACACTGAAGCTTTCTTT. Translated: CASSKGLIGGAHMNTEAFF. The genes are TRBV21-1 and TRBJ1-1. TRBV21-1 is an annotated pseudogene. The CDR3 totals 19 residues.

The chain's CDR3 is CASSDTGYSNEKLFF. CDR3 sequence (DNA): TGTGCCAGCAGCGACACAGGGTACTCTAATGAAAAACTGTTTTTT. The gene calls are TRBV25-1 and TRBJ1-4; D may be TRBD1 (6 bases). Trimming pared 6 bases from V and 3 bases from J, leaving 14 bases between. There are 15 residues in the CDR3. CDR1 and CDR2 from the germline V gene are MGHDK and SYGVNS.